This TCR beta chain was sequenced during a study of shared clonotypes between healthy human individuals. Assay used: immunoSEQ multiplex PCR; TCRdb lists only in-frame clones, some missing. The repertoire holds approximately 600,000 clones, around 96% seen once, with approximately 0.12% in the top ten. CD45RO-negative cells were positively selected for CCR7, leaving out terminally differentiated effector memory CD45RA+ cells. Trimming took 2 bases from V and 0 from J, leaving 11 bases between them. CDR1 is WNHNN, CDR2 SYGVQD, per germline (reference sequence). This CDR3 region has 16 residues. Sequencing input: naive CD8+ T cells sorted from blood. V and J are TRBV10-1 and TRBJ1-5; D remains unclear. This clonotype was obtained from a woman younger than 45 in good health. The CDR3 is CASSEGPGPSNQPQHF. The CDR3 region has the DNA TGCGCCAGCAGTGAGGGACCGGGCCCTAGCAATCAGCCCCAGCATTTT.